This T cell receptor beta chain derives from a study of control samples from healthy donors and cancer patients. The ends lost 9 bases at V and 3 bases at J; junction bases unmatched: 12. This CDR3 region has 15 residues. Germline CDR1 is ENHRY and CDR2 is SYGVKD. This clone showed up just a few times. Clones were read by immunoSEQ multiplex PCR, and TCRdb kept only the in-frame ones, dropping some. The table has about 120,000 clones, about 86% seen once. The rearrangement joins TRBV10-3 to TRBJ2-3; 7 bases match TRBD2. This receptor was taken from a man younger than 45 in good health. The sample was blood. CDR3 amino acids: CAMGGRTALTDTQYF. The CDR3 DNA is TGTGCCATGGGGGGGAGAACAGCGCTGACAGATACGCAGTATTTT.